This TCR beta chain was identified during a study of graft-versus-host responses after intestinal transplantation. For the study at large: Recipients obtained multivisceral, liver-intestinal, or isolated intestinal transplants. All recipients got anti-thymocyte globulin induction, then tacrolimus and steroids for about 3 years. General study points: Among recipient marrow samples, GvH clones were found; some appeared first in ileum or blood. Subjects displaying graft-donor T cell macrochimerism possessed elevated graft-versus-host to host-versus-graft clonal ratios inside allografts.

Remarks on this clone: Its antigen is undetermined.

Clones were sequenced by immunoSEQ multiplex PCR, and TCRdb holds only the in-frame ones, with some missing. The table records about 45,000 clones, 91% of them present only once. The CDR3 totals 18 residues. Trimming took 0 bases from V and 4 from J, leaving 19 bases between them. The germline V gene has CDR1 SNHLY and CDR2 FYNNEI. J is TRBJ1-3 and V is TRBV2, with D uncertain. This specimen consisted of PBMCs, obtained 524 days after transplant. The receptor was derived from a human patient who received an intestinal transplant, so some T cells may come from the graft donor. CDR3 region: CASSEAVFGPLVGNTIYF. The CDR3, as DNA: TGTGCCAGCAGTGAAGCCGTATTCGGACCTTTAGTCGGAAACACCATATATTTT. Full variable domain (missing parts from reference TRBV2 and TRBJ1-3): EPEVTQTPSHQVTQMGQEVILRCVPISNHLYFYWYRQILGQKVEFLVSFYNNEISEKSEIFDDQFSVERPDGSNFTLKIRSTKLEDSAMYFCASSEAVFGPLVGNTIYFGEGSWLTVV.